This is a list of T cell receptor beta chains from one sample in a study of blood T cell repertoires in COVID-19. Clones were read by immunoSEQ multiplex PCR, and TCRdb kept only the in-frame ones, dropping some. The table shows 200,000 to 250,000 clones, with around nine tenths occurring only once. Sequencing was performed on peripheral blood. Receptor source: a man aged 45-65 years with COVID-19, enrolled during active disease. CDR3s include the opening cysteine and the closing phenylalanine or tryptophan. The D gene is left open where the match is weak. Not all rows give a size; the values are once, few, many and, for expanded clones, a class.

v_gene,j_gene,d_gene,abundance,CDR3aa,CDR3nt
TRBV6-1,TRBJ1-3,TRBD1,.,CASSESTGGIDSGNTIYF,TGTGCCAGCAGTGAAAGCACAGGGGGAATTGACTCTGGAAACACCATATATTTT
TRBV5-1,TRBJ2-1,.,.,CASSLAASSYNEQFF,TGCGCCAGCAGCTTAGCGGCCAGCTCCTACAATGAGCAGTTCTTC
TRBV24-1,TRBJ2-3,TRBD1,.,CASRGDRDTDTQYF,TGTGCCTCTCGAGGGGACAGGGATACAGATACGCAGTATTTT
TRBV19,TRBJ1-5,.,.,CASRPWGGDQPQHF,TGTGCCAGTAGACCATGGGGGGGGGATCAGCCCCAGCATTTT
TRBV10-3,TRBJ1-5,TRBD1,.,CAISPGGDQPQHF,TGTGCCATCAGTCCAGGGGGCGATCAGCCCCAGCATTTT
TRBV28,TRBJ2-7,TRBD1,.,CASVSPGQGVIDEQYF,TGTGCCAGCGTCAGCCCTGGACAGGGGGTGATCGACGAGCAGTACTTC
TRBV11-2,TRBJ2-1,TRBD2,few,CASRRTSGYFNEQFF,TGTGCCAGCAGAAGAACTAGCGGGTATTTCAATGAGCAGTTCTTC
TRBV5-1,TRBJ1-4,.,.,CASSGGQLGEKLFF,TGCGCCAGCAGCGGAGGACAGCTTGGTGAAAAACTGTTTTTT
TRBV10-3,TRBJ2-1,.,.,CASGRIVYNEQFF,TGTGCCTCAGGGAGGATAGTTTACAATGAGCAGTTCTTC
TRBV4-2,TRBJ1-2,.,few,CASSQDNAGPNYGYTF,TGTGCCAGCAGCCAAGACAACGCGGGACCCAACTATGGCTACACCTTC
TRBV6-6,TRBJ2-7,TRBD2,once,CASGAAHTQYEQYF,TGTGCTAGCGGGGCAGCGCATACCCAATACGAGCAGTACTTC
TRBV23-1,TRBJ2-1,.,.,CATEFSRGTSYNEQFF,TGCGCCACTGAATTCAGTAGGGGCACCTCCTACAATGAGCAGTTCTTC
TRBV7-9,TRBJ2-7,TRBD1,.,CASSLGQGVFEQYF,TGTGCCAGCAGCCTAGGACAGGGAGTTTTCGAGCAGTACTTC
TRBV28,TRBJ2-1,.,.,CASSLLGLPDNEQFF,TGTGCCAGCAGTTTATTGGGGCTTCCCGACAATGAGCAGTTCTTC
TRBV7-2,TRBJ2-2,TRBD2,.,CASSLVGTSGGYAGELFF,TGTGCCAGCAGCTTAGTGGGGACTAGCGGGGGGTACGCCGGGGAGCTGTTTTTT
TRBV7-2,TRBJ1-6,.,.,CASSPYNSPLHF,TGTGCCAGCAGCCCTTATAATTCACCCCTCCACTTT
TRBV4-1,TRBJ2-1,.,.,CASSQAGYNEQFF,TGCGCCAGCAGCCAAGCAGGGTACAATGAGCAGTTCTTC
TRBV6-1,TRBJ1-5,TRBD1,once,CASSEWLGQPNQPQHF,TGTGCCAGCAGTGAATGGTTGGGACAGCCCAATCAGCCCCAGCATTTT
TRBV6-5,TRBJ2-7,.,.,CASSPRAGATYEQYF,TGTGCCAGCAGTCCACGGGCAGGGGCGACCTACGAGCAGTACTTC
TRBV24-1,TRBJ2-5,TRBD2,.,CATSDSLAGGGTQYF,TGTGCCACCAGTGATTCACTAGCGGGGGGTGGTACCCAGTACTTC
TRBV10-3,TRBJ1-6,TRBD1,.,CAISEFRTGANSPLHF,TGTGCCATCAGTGAGTTCAGGACAGGGGCTAATTCACCCCTCCACTTT
TRBV7-9,TRBJ2-7,TRBD1,.,CASSPKLNPGQGTYEQYF,TGTGCCAGCAGCCCGAAATTGAACCCGGGACAGGGAACCTACGAGCAGTACTTC
TRBV14,TRBJ1-6,.,.,CASSQGGWSPLHF,TGTGCCAGCAGCCAGGGGGGGTGGTCACCCCTCCACTTT
TRBV5-6,TRBJ2-3,TRBD2,.,CASSLVLAGEADTQYF,TGTGCCAGCAGCTTGGTCTTAGCGGGAGAAGCAGATACGCAGTATTTT
TRBV7-9,TRBJ1-4,.,.,CASSLATSGGINEKLFF,TGTGCCAGCAGCTTAGCGACCTCGGGGGGGATTAATGAAAAACTGTTTTTT
TRBV15,TRBJ1-4,.,.,CATSSLQLIGEKLFF,TGTGCCACCAGCAGTCTACAGCTTATCGGTGAAAAACTGTTTTTT
TRBV7-8,TRBJ1-2,TRBD1,.,CASSFTGTGGAYYGYTF,TGTGCCAGCAGCTTCACCGGGACAGGGGGTGCTTACTATGGCTACACCTTC
TRBV7-9,TRBJ2-3,TRBD2,.,CASSSGRGTSGTSTDTQYF,TGTGCCAGCAGCTCGGGCCGGGGGACTAGCGGGACTAGCACAGATACGCAGTATTTT
TRBV3-1/TRBV3-2,TRBJ2-5,TRBD1,.,CASSRTGTGQETQYF,TGTGCCAGCAGCCGTACCGGGACAGGTCAAGAGACCCAGTACTTC
TRBV7-2,TRBJ2-6,TRBD1,.,CASSWDSSGANVLTF,TGTGCCAGCAGCTGGGACAGCTCTGGGGCCAACGTCCTGACTTTC
TRBV19,TRBJ1-1,TRBD1,.,CASGTGIWTEAFF,TGTGCCAGTGGGACAGGGATATGGACTGAAGCTTTCTTT
TRBV5-8,TRBJ2-7,.,.,CASSLVAEQYF,TGTGCCAGCAGCTTGGTAGCAGAGCAGTACTTC
TRBV27,TRBJ1-6,.,.,CASSQRTSPLHF,TGTGCCAGCAGTCAGCGGACGTCACCCCTCCACTTT
TRBV3-1/TRBV3-2,TRBJ1-1,.,.,CASSQGRDTEAFF,TGTGCCAGCAGCCAAGGCCGGGACACTGAAGCTTTCTTT
TRBV13,TRBJ1-3,.,once,CASSLEPGDGNTIYF,TGTGCCAGCAGCTTAGAGCCAGGGGACGGAAACACCATATATTTT
TRBV11-2,TRBJ1-2,TRBD1,many,CASSLGTGGLANYGYTF,TGTGCCAGCAGCCTAGGGACAGGGGGCCTCGCTAACTATGGCTACACCTTC
TRBV7-8,TRBJ2-7,TRBD2,.,CASSSLGALADDYEQYF,TGTGCCAGCAGCTCCTTGGGGGCACTAGCGGATGACTACGAGCAGTACTTC
TRBV2,TRBJ1-2,TRBD1,.,CASSTDRGPGYTF,TGTGCCAGCAGTACGGACAGGGGTCCGGGCTACACCTTC
TRBV30,TRBJ2-2,.,.,CAWTTVPNTGELFF,TGTGCCTGGACGACAGTTCCGAACACCGGGGAGCTGTTTTTT
TRBV5-6,TRBJ2-7,TRBD1,.,CASSLGQGYYEQYF,TGTGCCAGCAGCTTAGGACAGGGCTACTACGAGCAGTACTTC
TRBV27,TRBJ2-3,TRBD1,.,CASSPLEGAIDTQYF,TGTGCCAGCAGTCCCTTAGAGGGGGCTATAGATACGCAGTATTTT
TRBV28,TRBJ2-7,TRBD1,.,CASSTAGQGMFYEQYF,TGTGCCAGCAGCACCGCCGGACAGGGGATGTTCTACGAGCAGTACTTC
TRBV29-1,TRBJ2-4,.,.,CSVEGLAKNIQYF,TGCAGCGTTGAGGGCTTGGCCAAAAACATTCAGTACTTC
TRBV28,TRBJ2-1,.,.,CASSPDREQFF,TGTGCCAGCAGTCCTGACAGGGAGCAGTTCTTC
TRBV5-6,TRBJ2-7,.,.,CASSPSGSSYEQYF,TGTGCCAGCAGCCCCTCGGGGAGCTCCTACGAGCAGTACTTC
TRBV29-1,TRBJ2-1,TRBD2,.,CSGRFSGGYNEQFF,TGCAGCGGCCGGTTTAGCGGGGGATACAATGAGCAGTTCTTC
TRBV6-5,TRBJ2-7,TRBD2,.,CASSYSGGSFFEQYF,TGTGCCAGCAGTTACTCCGGCGGGAGCTTCTTCGAGCAGTACTTC
TRBV3-1/TRBV3-2,TRBJ1-2,TRBD1,once,CASSQGPTGGYGYTF,TGTGCCAGCAGCCAAGGCCCGACAGGGGGATATGGCTACACCTTC
TRBV5-1,TRBJ2-7,.,.,CASSSAGEQYF,TGCGCCAGCAGCTCGGCGGGAGAGCAGTACTTC
TRBV11-3,TRBJ2-3,TRBD1,.,CASSPTGQGNTDTQYF,TGTGCCAGCAGCCCCACGGGACAGGGAAACACAGATACGCAGTATTTT
TRBV19,TRBJ2-5,.,.,CASSIDTSRGETQYF,TGTGCCAGTAGTATAGATACGTCCCGGGGGGAGACCCAGTACTTC
TRBV29-1,TRBJ2-7,TRBD1,.,CSAGTGDEQYF,TGCAGTGCCGGGACAGGAGACGAGCAGTACTTC